This entry concerns a single TCR beta chain. The antigen is not known. The entry originates in a study of T cell repertoires in cytomegalovirus infection. Across the whole study: Public TCR beta signatures provided an indication of both CMV infection and a matching HLA type.

The CDR3 loop spans 15 amino acids. In germline, CDR1 is SGHTA, CDR2 FQGNSA. The junction had 7 bases not matched to a gene; V was cut back by 2 bases and J by 9 bases. In TCRdb, the reads were re-called with MiXCR into one record per CDR3 protein. This sample has over 100,000 distinct CDR3 sequences, with 9.5% to 13% found just once. Overall study findings and caveats: There were HLA-C-restricted CMV-specific TCR beta clonotypes dominating the ex vivo response. Accumulated public TCR beta family frequency recognized individuals carrying CMV together with the relevant HLA.

The TCR comes from a human donor in good health (CMV status not recorded). Some clones in this sample may be carry-over from other donors' samples. V and J are TRBV7-2 and TRBJ2-1, with 10 bases aligning to TRBD2. The sample comprised PBMCs, sequenced either directly or after in vitro stimulation (not recorded which). The CDR3 bases are TGTGCCAGCAGCTTAACACCTAGCGGGAGTGGTGAGCAGTTCTTC. Translation gives CASSLTPSGSGEQFF.